The clone carrying this T cell receptor beta chain appeared many times. Its antigen is as yet unknown. Every TCR cDNA molecule carried a tag that served as a unique molecular identifier. One entry per CDR3 protein, called by TCRdb with MiXCR from the 5' RACE reads. The data hold about 11,000 distinct CDR3 sequences, with 5% to 6.5% observed a single time. Germline CDR1 is LGHDT and CDR2 is YNNKEL (reference sequence). Trimming shortened V by 0 bases and J by 7 bases, and 7 bases separated the two germline ends. The CDR3 totals 13 residues. These data belong to a study of spatial heterogeneity in lung cancer. Time point reported: sample taken at primary tumor resection. The 70 or so donors had untreated early-stage non-small cell lung cancer. Whole RNA came from tumor, nontumor lung or frozen PBMC and was sequenced without being sorted. Study-wide results and caveats: Higher tumor mutation counts went along with higher counts of expanded intratumoral alpha and beta TCRs.

The chain has TRBV3-1 and TRBJ2-1, with D possibly TRBD2 on 6 matching bases. This receptor was identified in a male donor with early-stage non-small cell lung cancer. Sequenced here: lung tumor tissue, sampled at surgery. CDR3 in amino acids: CASSQDGGNEQFF. CDR3 in DNA: TGTGCCAGCAGCCAAGACGGGGGAAATGAGCAGTTCTTC.